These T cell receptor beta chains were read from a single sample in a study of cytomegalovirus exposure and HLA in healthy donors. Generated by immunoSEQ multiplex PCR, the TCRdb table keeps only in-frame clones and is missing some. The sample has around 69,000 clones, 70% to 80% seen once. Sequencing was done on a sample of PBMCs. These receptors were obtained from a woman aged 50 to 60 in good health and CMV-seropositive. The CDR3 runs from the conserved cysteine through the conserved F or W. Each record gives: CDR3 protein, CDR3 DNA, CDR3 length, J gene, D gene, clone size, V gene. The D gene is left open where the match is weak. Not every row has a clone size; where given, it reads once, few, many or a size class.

CDR3 protein: CASSPTGGSGNTIYF; CDR3 DNA: TGTGCCAGCAGCCCCACCGGGGGCTCTGGAAACACCATATATTTT; CDR3 length: 15; J gene: TRBJ1-3; D gene: .; clone size: .; V gene: TRBV7-2
CDR3 protein: CASSERGLYGYTF; CDR3 DNA: TGTGCCAGCAGTGAACGCGGGCTCTATGGCTACACCTTC; CDR3 length: 13; J gene: TRBJ1-2; D gene: .; clone size: .; V gene: TRBV6-5
CDR3 protein: CASRRGQSYEQYF; CDR3 DNA: TGTGCCAGCAGGCGAGGACAGTCCTACGAGCAGTACTTC; CDR3 length: 13; J gene: TRBJ2-7; D gene: .; clone size: .; V gene: TRBV6-5
CDR3 protein: CASTRTGTDTQYF; CDR3 DNA: TGTGCCAGCACCCGGACAGGCACAGATACGCAGTATTTT; CDR3 length: 13; J gene: TRBJ2-3; D gene: .; clone size: .; V gene: TRBV6-1
CDR3 protein: CASSPQGHPNEKLFF; CDR3 DNA: TGTGCCAGCAGCCCACAGGGGCACCCTAATGAAAAACTGTTTTTT; CDR3 length: 15; J gene: TRBJ1-4; D gene: TRBD1; clone size: .; V gene: TRBV5-4
CDR3 protein: CASSIWTSGQETQYF; CDR3 DNA: TGTGCCAGCAGCATATGGACTAGCGGGCAAGAGACCCAGTACTTC; CDR3 length: 15; J gene: TRBJ2-5; D gene: TRBD2; clone size: .; V gene: TRBV11-1
CDR3 protein: CASRYRTNEKLFF; CDR3 DNA: TGTGCCAGCAGGTACAGAACTAATGAAAAACTGTTTTTT; CDR3 length: 13; J gene: TRBJ1-4; D gene: .; clone size: few; V gene: TRBV2
CDR3 protein: CASSPGGDLAFF; CDR3 DNA: TGCGCCAGCAGCCCCGGGGGGGACTTGGCTTTCTTT; CDR3 length: 12; J gene: TRBJ1-1; D gene: .; clone size: .; V gene: TRBV4-3
CDR3 protein: CASSQDSGTGGYEQYF; CDR3 DNA: TGCGCCAGCAGCCAAGATTCCGGGACAGGGGGTTACGAGCAGTACTTC; CDR3 length: 16; J gene: TRBJ2-7; D gene: TRBD1; clone size: few; V gene: TRBV4-3
CDR3 protein: CASSQDLAGRGDTQYF; CDR3 DNA: TGCGCCAGCAGCCAAGATCTAGCGGGCCGAGGAGATACGCAGTATTTT; CDR3 length: 16; J gene: TRBJ2-3; D gene: TRBD2; clone size: once; V gene: TRBV4-3
CDR3 protein: CASSLETGNNQPQHF; CDR3 DNA: TGTGCCAGCTCACTCGAGACAGGAAACAATCAGCCCCAGCATTTT; CDR3 length: 15; J gene: TRBJ1-5; D gene: .; clone size: few; V gene: TRBV18
CDR3 protein: CASSLGTADTQYF; CDR3 DNA: TGTGCCAGCTCACTCGGGACAGCAGATACGCAGTATTTT; CDR3 length: 13; J gene: TRBJ2-3; D gene: TRBD1; clone size: .; V gene: TRBV18
CDR3 protein: CASTTLGPGIHEQYF; CDR3 DNA: TGTGCCAGCACCACCCTCGGCCCGGGGATCCACGAGCAGTACTTC; CDR3 length: 15; J gene: TRBJ2-7; D gene: .; clone size: .; V gene: TRBV5-6
CDR3 protein: CASRMPGQGDYGYTF; CDR3 DNA: TGTGCCAGTAGGATGCCGGGACAGGGGGACTATGGCTACACCTTC; CDR3 length: 15; J gene: TRBJ1-2; D gene: TRBD1; clone size: .; V gene: TRBV19
CDR3 protein: CASSQADRESGELFF; CDR3 DNA: TGCGCCAGCAGCCAGGCAGACAGGGAATCCGGGGAGCTGTTTTTT; CDR3 length: 15; J gene: TRBJ2-2; D gene: TRBD1; clone size: few; V gene: TRBV4-1
CDR3 protein: CAWAIPNGGTYNEQFF; CDR3 DNA: TGTGCCTGGGCGATCCCCAACGGGGGAACCTACAATGAGCAGTTCTTC; CDR3 length: 16; J gene: TRBJ2-1; D gene: .; clone size: .; V gene: TRBV30
CDR3 protein: CASSDSGYGEAFF; CDR3 DNA: TGTGCCAGCAGTGACTCAGGGTATGGTGAAGCTTTCTTT; CDR3 length: 13; J gene: TRBJ1-1; D gene: .; clone size: .; V gene: TRBV2
CDR3 protein: CASSTPTGRTDTQYF; CDR3 DNA: TGTGCCAGCAGTACCCCGACAGGGCGCACAGATACGCAGTATTTT; CDR3 length: 15; J gene: TRBJ2-3; D gene: TRBD1; clone size: .; V gene: TRBV28
CDR3 protein: CASSKDRDNEQFF; CDR3 DNA: TGTGCCAGCAGCAAAGACAGAGACAATGAGCAGTTCTTC; CDR3 length: 13; J gene: TRBJ2-1; D gene: .; clone size: .; V gene: TRBV7-7
CDR3 protein: CASSVRGHSGNTIYF; CDR3 DNA: TGTGCCAGCAGCGTAAGGGGACACTCTGGAAACACCATATATTTT; CDR3 length: 15; J gene: TRBJ1-3; D gene: .; clone size: few; V gene: TRBV9
CDR3 protein: CASSFQGGGNTEAFF; CDR3 DNA: TGTGCCAGCAGTTTTCAGGGGGGAGGTAACACTGAAGCTTTCTTT; CDR3 length: 15; J gene: TRBJ1-1; D gene: TRBD1; clone size: .; V gene: TRBV27
CDR3 protein: CATNDNPNEKLFF; CDR3 DNA: TGTGCCACAAACGACAACCCGAATGAAAAACTGTTTTTT; CDR3 length: 13; J gene: TRBJ1-4; D gene: .; clone size: few; V gene: TRBV25-1
CDR3 protein: CASTPSGLARYEQYF; CDR3 DNA: TGTGCCAGCACCCCTTCCGGACTAGCTCGCTACGAGCAGTACTTC; CDR3 length: 15; J gene: TRBJ2-7; D gene: TRBD2; clone size: .; V gene: TRBV27
CDR3 protein: CASSFPKTQYF; CDR3 DNA: TGTGCCAGCAGCTTCCCTAAAACCCAGTACTTC; CDR3 length: 11; J gene: TRBJ2-5; D gene: .; clone size: .; V gene: TRBV5-6